This T cell receptor (beta chain) was sequenced for a study of coeliac disease. TCRdb keeps only in-frame clones here, not all; method: immunoSEQ multiplex PCR. Of approximately 2,000 clones in the sample, 72% were seen once. This clone was observed a few times. The germline V gene has CDR1 MNHNY and CDR2 SVGAGI (reference sequence). The CDR3 sequence is 13 residues long. V lost 11 bases to trimming and J lost 4 bases; unmatched junction nucleotides: 7. This TCR was sampled from a woman aged 45 to 65 with celiac disease on a gluten-free diet. Sequencing input: lamina propria lymphocytes from the gut. This chain joins TRBV6-6 and TRBJ2-3, with 9 positions matching TRBD1. CDR3 in amino acids: CAAGQGFSDTQYF. The CDR3 coding sequence is TGTGCCGCCGGACAGGGGTTTTCAGATACGCAGTATTTT.